This T cell receptor (beta chain) was recovered during a study of cytomegalovirus exposure and HLA in healthy donors. Study-wide results and caveats: 16,951 TCR beta sequences were associated with HLA alleles at 0.05 false discovery rate in a later analysis. The authors enumerated roughly 160 TCR beta chains as linked to cytomegalovirus.

CDR1 and CDR2 (germline): GTSNPN, SVGIG (reference sequence). The CDR3 is 18 residues long. V trimming: 5 bases; J trimming: 8 bases; junction bases outside the gene matches: 23. Unrecorded immune exposures were likely, despite nominal health at sampling. In the PCR, 60 Vbeta and 13 Jbeta primers were used. Sequencing was performed with immunoSEQ multiplex PCR; in TCRdb, only in-frame clones are kept and a portion is missing. Of 200,000 to 250,000 clones listed, 76% were seen once; the top ten hold about 0.63%. A note on this clone: Its specificity is not known.

This sequence originates from a man in his late teens or twenties in good health and CMV-seronegative. The specimen sequenced was PBMCs. This rearrangement joins TRBV30 to TRBJ2-3, with 9 bases fitting TRBD2. CDR3 residues: CAWLGGAGGPRRFPTQYF. CDR3 nucleotides: TGTGCCTGGCTTGGCGGGGCGGGAGGGCCGAGGAGGTTCCCTACGCAGTATTTT.